The present T cell receptor beta chain was sequenced within a study of T cell responses to AZD1222 COVID-19 vaccine. Study at large: Second-dose schedules of about 4 or about 12 weeks were combined.

The repertoire was sequenced with immunoSEQ multiplex PCR; TCRdb's copy has only in-frame clones and lacks some. The sample yields around 88,000 clones, around 85% seen once. Broader study findings: Clonal diversity was possibly underestimated, and white British individuals and females predominated among donors. Repertoires were obtained only post-peak T cell response. Compared with day 0, the breadth and depth of the Spike-specific TCR repertoire rose significantly after two doses of AZD1222.

A remark on this clone: Its antigen remains unknown.

The TCR comes from an adult in good health. Sequencing used peripheral blood, obtained on day 0 of AZD1222 vaccination.

The CDR3 is CAITVGGTGQFF. The DNA of the CDR3 is TGTGCCATCACAGTAGGGGGGACAGGGCAATTCTTC. The rearrangement links TRBV10-3 to TRBJ2-1, with 9 bases aligning to TRBD1. The ends lost 7 bases at V and 16 bases at J; junction bases unmatched: 11. The CDR3 totals 12 residues. Germline lookup yields CDR1 ENHRY and CDR2 SYGVKD.